The clone carrying this T cell receptor (beta chain) was seen only a few times. The source of the sample is a study of shared clonotypes between healthy human individuals. Genomic DNA came from 85 million to 95 million PBMCs in unsorted samples. Germline V gene sequence: CDR1 SGHAT, CDR2 FQDESV (reference sequence). The CDR3 length is 14 residues. Trimming shortened V by 5 bases and J by 2 bases, and 12 bases separated the two germline ends. Each subset's genomic DNA was split evenly across several immunoSEQ plates. Profiling relied on immunoSEQ multiplex PCR, and the TCRdb table lists in-frame clones only, not all of them. Of approximately 500,000 clones listed, approximately 78% are singletons.

Sequenced sample: PBMCs. The chain combines TRBV11-1 with TRBJ1-1; D is perhaps TRBD1 (6 bases). The clonotype originates from a woman aged 40 to 55 in good health. Some clones in this sample may be carry-over from other donors' samples. The CDR3 protein is CASSPDRSNTEAFF. The CDR3 DNA follows: TGTGCCAGCAGCCCCGACAGGTCCAACACTGAAGCTTTCTTT.